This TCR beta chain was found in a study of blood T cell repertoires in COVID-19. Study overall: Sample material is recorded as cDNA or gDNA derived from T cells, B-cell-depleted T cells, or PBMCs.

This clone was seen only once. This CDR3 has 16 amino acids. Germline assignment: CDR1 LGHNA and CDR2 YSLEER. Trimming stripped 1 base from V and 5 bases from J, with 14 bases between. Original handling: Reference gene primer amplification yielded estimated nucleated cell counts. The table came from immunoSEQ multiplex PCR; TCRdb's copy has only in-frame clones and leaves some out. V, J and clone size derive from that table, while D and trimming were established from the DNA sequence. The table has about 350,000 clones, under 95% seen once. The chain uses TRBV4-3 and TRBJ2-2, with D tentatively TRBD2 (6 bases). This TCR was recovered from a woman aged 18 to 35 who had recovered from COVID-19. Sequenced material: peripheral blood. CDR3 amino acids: CASSQGIGGRTGELFF. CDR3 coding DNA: TGCGCCAGCAGCCAAGGGATTGGTGGGAGGACCGGGGAGCTGTTTTTT.